This T cell receptor (beta chain) was retrieved from a study of CD4 T cells in relation to SARS-CoV-2 and coronaviruses. About the research overall: PBMCs were cultured with antigen for roughly nine days before TCR beta sequencing.

As to this clone: Antigen specificity is unknown.

Here immunoSEQ multiplex PCR was the method, and the copy in TCRdb shows in-frame clones only, minus some. The sample consists of about 17,000 clones, about 81% of them appearing once. CD4+ T cells from unexposed donors were obtained before the COVID-19 pandemic (2011-2018). After roughly 9 days of culture, CD4+ T cells were isolated. Trimming took 6 bases from V and 5 from J, leaving 13 bases between them. The germline V gene has CDR1 LNHDA and CDR2 SQIVND (reference sequence). CDR3 length: 13 amino acids. Source material: CD4+ T cells from PBMCs, cultured in vitro. V usage is TRBV19 and J usage is TRBJ1-2; TRBD1 is a possible D gene (6 bases). The sequence was obtained from a human donor in good health. Written as DNA, the CDR3 is TGTGCCAGTAGGGGCGACAGGACGTATGGCTACACCTTC. Translation: CASRGDRTYGYTF.